These 12 T cell receptor beta chains were all obtained from the same sample, sequenced in a study of identical twins. One entry per CDR3 protein results from TCRdb running MiXCR on the 5' RACE reads. The data show around 1.7 million distinct CDR3 sequences, with about 30% seen just once and about 0.27% held by the top ten. Sequencing used cord blood. Receptors originate from a newborn girl in good health.

To note about this clonotype: A much larger clone differs by one base, so this may be a read error. Given the absence of the conserved phenylalanine or tryptophan at the CDR3 end, a read error is likely. The rearrangement joins TRBV5-6 to TRBJ2-3; the match to TRBD2 covers 14 bases. The CDR3 loop spans 15 amino acids. From germline, CDR1 is SGHDT and CDR2 YYEEEE. Losses at the gene ends were 3 bases for V and 8 bases for J; bases not matched to a gene: 5. The CDR3 reads CASSYGLAGGVTQYY. CDR3 bases: TGTGCCAGCAGCTATGGACTAGCGGGGGGAGTTACGCAGTATTAT.

The V call is TRBV11-2, the J call TRBJ2-3, with 12 bases lining up with TRBD2. The CDR3 totals 20 residues. Germline CDR1 reads SGHAT; CDR2 reads FQNNGV. V lost 5 bases, J lost 4 bases, and 19 bases stayed unmatched. CDR3 protein: CASSPRRHGLAGGPSDTQYF. CDR3 coding DNA: TGTGCCAGCAGCCCCCGGAGGCACGGGCTAGCGGGAGGGCCGTCAGATACGCAGTATTTT.

This clonotype showed up many times. V usage is TRBV29-1 and J usage is TRBJ1-2; TRBD1 matches at 8 bases. The germline V gene encodes CDR1 SQVTM and CDR2 ANQGSEA. The CDR3 contains 16 residues. The J segment lost 0 bases and the V segment lost 5 bases, leaving 11 bases of the junction unmatched. This CDR3 is CSVFGAGTGTNYGYTF. CDR3 in DNA: TGCAGCGTTTTTGGGGCAGGGACAGGCACTAACTATGGCTACACCTTC.

A remark on this clonotype: This sequence may be a read error, since a much larger clone differs from it by one base. The rearrangement links TRBV4-2 to TRBJ2-7; no clear D. Germline CDR1 reads LGHNA; CDR2 reads YNFKEQ. CDR3 size: 12 residues. The V gene lost 5 bases and the J gene lost 6 bases, with 11 bases spanning the gap. The CDR3 protein is CASSAWGSEQYF. CDR3 coding DNA: TGTGCCAGCAGCGCTTGGGGAAGCGAGCAGTACTTC.

The chain is built from TRBV6-2 or TRBV6-3 and TRBJ1-5, with a tentative D call TRBD1 (5 bases). The CDR3 spans 16 residues. With 6 bases removed from V and 2 bases from J, the gap between germline ends came to 17 bases. Germline-derived CDR1 and CDR2 are MNHEY and SVGEGT. For the CDR3, the DNA is TGTGCCAGCAGCCAGATGACAGCCCTCGGCAATCAGCCCCAGCATTTT. Translating it yields CASSQMTALGNQPQHF.

This clonotype was picked up a small number of times. This chain connects TRBV27 to TRBJ2-1; TRBD1 aligns across 8 bases. J was trimmed by 8 bases and V by 3 bases; bases with no gene match: 6. In germline, CDR1 is MNHEY, CDR2 SMNVEV (reference sequence). The CDR3 has 14 amino acids. The CDR3: CASSFIQGGDEQFF. The CDR3 bases are TGTGCCAGCAGTTTTATACAGGGGGGCGATGAGCAGTTCTTC.

This chain joins TRBV20-1 and TRBJ2-7; 10 nucleotides agree with TRBD1. V lost 5 bases to trimming and J lost 2 bases; unmatched junction nucleotides: 9. The CDR3 is 15 residues long. CDR1 is DFQATT, CDR2 SNEGSKA, per germline (reference sequence). The CDR3 bases are TGCAGTGCTCTACCGAGGACAGGGGGGACCTACGAGCAGTACTTC. This translates into CSALPRTGGTYEQYF.

The genes are TRBV7-9 and TRBJ1-4; D is undetermined. Germline CDR1 SEHNR, CDR2 FQNEAQ (reference sequence). CDR3 length equals 17 residues. Trimming removed 4 bases at V and 7 bases at J, with 22 bases between. This CDR3 is CASSSLDSQRRGEKLFF. CDR3 coding DNA: TGTGCCAGCAGCTCCCTAGATTCCCAGCGGCGGGGTGAAAAACTGTTTTTT.

The chain is built from TRBV5-6 and TRBJ2-7, with D tentatively TRBD2 (7 bases). The J call may be mistaken, given a closer DNA end match to TRBJ2-5. Germline V gene lookup returns CDR1 SGHDT and CDR2 YYEEEE. This CDR3 region has 17 residues. The CDR3 region is CASSHDYGGGFWETQYF. The CDR3 DNA sequence: TGTGCCAGCAGCCATGACTATGGGGGGGGCTTCTGGGAGACCCAGTACTTC.

This clonotype was observed a few times. The chain links TRBV6-1 to TRBJ1-4, with 7 positions matching TRBD1. There are 15 residues in the CDR3. Germline V gene sequence: CDR1 MNHNS, CDR2 SASEGT. Losses at the gene ends were 6 bases for V and 7 bases for J; bases not matched to a gene: 11. This chain's CDR3 is CASRSNRGGGEKLFF. DNA for the CDR3: TGTGCCAGCAGATCCAACAGGGGAGGAGGTGAAAAACTGTTTTTT.

This clonotype has only a few counts. The chain employs TRBV20-1 and TRBJ2-5; D possibly corresponds to TRBD1 (5 bases). The CDR3 runs to 14 residues. V was pared by 3 bases and J by 2 bases, with 13 bases between. Germline loops: CDR1 DFQATT, CDR2 SNEGSKA (reference sequence). The CDR3 sequence: CSAREQGSQETQYF. CDR3 DNA sequence: TGCAGTGCTAGGGAGCAGGGAAGTCAAGAGACCCAGTACTTC.

The CDR3 DNA follows: TGTGCCATCAGTGAAGGTGACTCCAGCTCCTACGAGCAGTACTTC. This sequence encodes CAISEGDSSSYEQYF. The chain is built from TRBV10-3 and TRBJ2-7, with D uncertain. Deletions cut 3 bases from V and 0 bases from J, with 12 bases between. This CDR3 spans 15 amino acids. Germline CDR1 and CDR2: ENHRY and SYGVKD.